The TCR beta chain under discussion was sequenced for a study of CD8+CD57+ T cells in acquired aplastic anemia. Notes on this clonotype: Its antigen is unknown.

Study-level findings and limits: The same twenty-nine CD8+ CDR3 sequences occurred in patients and in controls.

V shed 3 bases and J shed 14 bases, with 16 bases lying between them. The germline V gene encodes CDR1 KGHDR and CDR2 SFDVKD. The CDR3 spans 13 residues. Genomic DNA, the template, was used for profiling of the TCR beta VDJ and CDR3. TCRdb re-called the reads through MiXCR, storing one row per CDR3 protein. The table includes around 68,000 distinct CDR3 sequences, 50% to 55% detected once. The clonotype was recovered from a human donor in good health, serving as a control. The J gene is TRBJ2-1, the V gene TRBV24-1, with D perhaps TRBD1 or TRBD2 (5 bases each). The sample was sorted CD4+, CD8+, or CD8+CD57+ T cells (not recorded which) from PBMCs. CDR3 residues: CATSDPGPHPKFF. The CDR3, as DNA: TGTGCCACCAGTGATCCGGGACCCCACCCCAAGTTCTTC.